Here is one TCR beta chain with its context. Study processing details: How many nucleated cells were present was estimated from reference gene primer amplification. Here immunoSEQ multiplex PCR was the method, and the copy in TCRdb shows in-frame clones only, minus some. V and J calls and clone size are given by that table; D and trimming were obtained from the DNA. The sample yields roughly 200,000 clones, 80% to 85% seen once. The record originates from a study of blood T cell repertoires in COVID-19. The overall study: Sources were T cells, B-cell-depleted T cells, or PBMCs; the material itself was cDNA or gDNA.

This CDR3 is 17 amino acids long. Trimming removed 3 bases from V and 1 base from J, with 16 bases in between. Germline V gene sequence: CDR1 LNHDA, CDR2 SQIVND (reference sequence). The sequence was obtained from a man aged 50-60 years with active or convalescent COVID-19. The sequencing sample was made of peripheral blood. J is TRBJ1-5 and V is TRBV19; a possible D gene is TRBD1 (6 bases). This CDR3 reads CASSIWAGGGSNQPQHF. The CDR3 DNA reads TGTGCCAGTAGTATTTGGGCCGGGGGGGGCAGCAATCAGCCCCAGCATTTT.